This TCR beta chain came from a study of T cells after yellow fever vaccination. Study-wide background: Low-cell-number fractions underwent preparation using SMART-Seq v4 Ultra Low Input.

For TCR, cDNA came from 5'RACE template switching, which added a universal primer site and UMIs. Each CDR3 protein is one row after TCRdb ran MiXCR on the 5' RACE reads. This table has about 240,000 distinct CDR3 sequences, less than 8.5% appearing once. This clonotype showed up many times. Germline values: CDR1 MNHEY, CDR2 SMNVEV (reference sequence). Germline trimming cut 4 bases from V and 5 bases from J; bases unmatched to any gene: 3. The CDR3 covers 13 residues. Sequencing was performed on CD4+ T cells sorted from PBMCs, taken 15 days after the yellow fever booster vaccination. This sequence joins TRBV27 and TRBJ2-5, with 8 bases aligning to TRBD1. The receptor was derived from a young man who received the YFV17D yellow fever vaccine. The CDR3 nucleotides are TGTGCCAGCAGTTGGGACAGGACCGAGACCCAGTACTTC. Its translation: CASSWDRTETQYF.